This T cell receptor beta chain was identified during a study of blood T cell repertoires in COVID-19. Turning to the study itself: Nucleic acid was either cDNA or gDNA, and it came from T cells, B-cell-depleted T cells, or PBMCs.

Libraries were prepared by immunoSEQ multiplex PCR; TCRdb keeps only in-frame clonotypes and omits some of them. The top ten hold around 0.92% of the sample, which has fewer than 600,000 clones, roughly nine tenths seen once. V was clipped by 1 base and J by 11 bases, with 13 bases between them. Germline CDR1 SGHDN, CDR2 FVKESK. CDR3 length: 13 residues. Material for sequencing was peripheral blood. The TCR comes from a man younger than 30 with COVID-19, enrolled during active disease. V is TRBV14 and J is TRBJ2-3, with D possibly TRBD1 on 6 matching bases. CDR3 sequence: CASSQGRPQGQYF. Written as DNA, the CDR3 is TGTGCCAGCAGCCAAGGTCGACCACAGGGGCAGTATTTT.